What follows is one TCR beta chain and its context. The CDR3 is made up of 16 amino acids. Germline values: CDR1 KGHDR, CDR2 SFDVKD. V was pared by 2 bases and J by 5 bases, with 15 bases between. The repertoire was sequenced with immunoSEQ multiplex PCR; TCRdb's copy has only in-frame clones and lacks some. The table includes around 300,000 clones, 80% to 90% detected once. This sample is part of a study of blood T cell repertoires in COVID-19. Study summary: T cells, B-cell-depleted T cells, or PBMCs provided the cDNA or gDNA that served as material.

The receptor comes from a woman aged 70 to 79 with acute or convalescent COVID-19. V usage is TRBV24-1 and J usage is TRBJ2-1; no reliable D call. Sequencing input: peripheral blood. The CDR3 protein is CATSDSSRKMNNEQFF. The DNA for the CDR3 is TGTGCCACCAGTGATTCGTCCAGGAAAATGAACAATGAGCAGTTCTTC.